This T cell receptor beta chain was sequenced during a study of cytomegalovirus exposure and HLA in healthy donors (dated by TCRdb to about 2017). About the investigation overall: In an earlier analysis of 550 to 750 of the donors, about 260 Gb of sequence data and just under 120 million unique TCR beta sequences from roughly 190 million T cells were reported. About 300 gigabases of sequencing data and tens of millions of unique TCR sequences made up an early release that covered approximately 620 HLA-typed donors. Among the roughly 390 genotyped donors, about 85% belonged to the genetic ancestry cluster associated with self-reported Caucasian donors. The study was designed to test whether signatures of past pathogen exposure could be identified by cataloging public T cell receptors. The T cell repertoires of roughly 660 subjects were profiled by immunosequencing and related to cytomegalovirus serostatus. A separate validation cohort of 100 to 150 different subjects was used in addition to the 666-subject first cohort. High-throughput TCR immunosequencing, statistical association of individual TCRs with disease status, and machine learning were combined to predict cytomegalovirus infection status. In a later analysis, previously published TCR beta repertoires from more than 500 donors were re-analyzed and high-resolution HLA genotyping was added so that TCR occurrence patterns could be studied. Rather than drawing on any new phenotypic data, the later analysis identified candidate immune exposures from TCR beta sequences and the way those sequences occurred across donors. In an earlier analysis of a few hundred of the donors, high-throughput TCR beta sequencing was used to judge whether each TCR beta V gene segment behaved as functional or pseudogenic. Donor age, sex, ethnicity and CMV serostatus were collected together with the repertoire data. A later genetic analysis took genome-wide SNP genotypes for about 55% of the 666 donors and used that subset as a discovery cohort. Every repertoire in the discovery cohort had been generated on one and the same sequencing platform. HLA typing covered class I and class II loci at four-digit resolution. Typing coverage differed by locus: A, B, C, DRB1 and DQB1 were typed in roughly 620-630 donors, DQA1 in 522, DPA1 in around 600, and DPB1 in roughly 450. Several DR-DQ haplotypes were treated as single units for association and clustering because of strong linkage in the cohort. Among 300 to 500 genotyped donors of the cohort, an average of approximately 240,000 unique TCR beta nucleotide sequences was sequenced per donor, of which roughly 17% were non-productive.

What the study reported, not specific to this receptor: Roughly uniform sequencing depth across donors was assumed in presence/absence analyses, although this assumption may not hold. A further reported finding was that TCR beta sequences accurately predicted the HLA-A and HLA-B alleles for most subjects in the first cohort. Several of the top co-occurrence clusters appeared to be linked to parvovirus B19, influenza, CMV and Epstein-Barr virus, according to a later analysis. The earlier analysis of nearly 600 of the donors excluded roughly 17 rarely observed V segments, including chromosome 9 orphons, because counts were too low. In vitro tests confirmed that a few of the cytomegalovirus-associated TCR beta chains recognize cytomegalovirus antigens. According to a later genetic analysis, donors in an Asian-associated ancestry cluster had fewer N-insertions in productive TCRs than the approximately 700-donor mean. Linkage disequilibrium might explain the correlated functional status among segregating V segments, but an unknown experimental factor could not be ruled out. Assigning TCR associations to individual alleles was difficult when HLA alleles, especially DR and DQ, strongly co-occurred. In a later analysis, HLA-associated TCR beta chains were found to be more clonally expanded and to have lower generation probabilities than equally common non-associated chains. The study gave a list of roughly 150 TCR beta chains associated with cytomegalovirus. Because the 87-base-pair reads could not distinguish some IMGT-functional V segments, including TRBV6-2 and TRBV6-3, those segments were excluded. A group of highly shared sequence variants was considered likely to be a technical artifact of the sequencing pipeline. The authors suggested that the approach could potentially be extended to other disease states and immunological phenotypes. An association between a missense DCLRE1C variant and V-gene and J-gene trimming of TCR beta chains was found in a later genetic analysis and replicated in an independent cohort. In a later analysis, 15,000 to 20,000 TCR beta sequences were associated with specific HLA alleles at a false discovery rate of 0.05. In both the original and validation cohorts, the classifier was reported to diagnose cytomegalovirus status with high specificity and sensitivity. An earlier analysis of approximately 540 of the donors showed that most TCR beta V segments appeared in productive rearrangements either about 87% or about 30% of the time, which broadly matched IMGT annotations. In a later analysis, most CMV-associated TCR beta chains were found to appear HLA-restricted, with HLA associations seemingly driven largely by CMV exposure. HLA typing was unavailable for some donors at each locus, so association tests used only the typed subset. Across donors, most TCR sequences were observed very rarely, whereas some public TCRs were present in many individuals. Immune exposure information for the cohort was limited to CMV serostatus. A later analysis found that TCR association rates varied across HLA loci, with DRB1 alleles showing the most associated TCRs and HLA-C alleles the fewest. In this cohort, only TCR beta chains were sequenced, and detectable features were limited by the absence of alpha or paired-chain data.

Remarks on this clone: There is no known antigen for this receptor.

The cohort consisted of 670 or so healthy bone marrow donors. Cohort members were all nominally healthy when sampled, although unrecorded immune exposures were likely present. The donor was CMV seronegative and belonged to the group of 352 seronegative cohort members. Each donor provided a peripheral blood sample, and peripheral blood mononuclear cells were used for TCR beta sequencing. The Qiagen DNeasy Blood Extraction Kit was used to extract genomic DNA from the blood cell samples. A distance of 18 bases separates the germline ends of V and J, which lose 4 bases and 5 bases respectively. Reading from cysteine to phenylalanine, the CDR3 counts 15 amino acids. Only the CDR3 portion is preserved as DNA: 45 bases, with reading frame beginning at the first base. As encoded in the germline V gene, CDR1 is WSHSY while CDR2 is SAAADI. The library came from the immunoSEQ multiplex PCR assay. The multiplex PCR relied on a mix of 60 forward primers for TCR Vbeta segments and 13 reverse primers for TCR Jbeta segments. The CDR3 region of rearranged TCR beta genes was amplified from genomic DNA by a multiplex PCR assay. The amplified TCR beta libraries were sequenced on the Illumina HiSeq System as 87-base-pair reads. The paper's data handling went like this. Across the 700 or so repertoires, a later analysis counted some 81 million unique TCR beta chains, about 10 million of which were shared by at least two donors. Raw reads were error-corrected and collapsed into unique sequences by a nearest-neighbor algorithm in which closely related sequences were merged to remove PCR and sequencing errors. Alignment of CDR3 sequences to IMGT reference sequences was used to assign V, D and J gene segments. For a sequence to be retained, a match of at least six nucleotides to both a V gene segment and a J gene segment was required. Rearrangements were classified as productive when the CDR3 lacked stop codons and remained in frame with V and J, and all other rearrangements were classified as non-productive. CDR3 was defined by IMGT convention, running from the second conserved V-encoded cysteine to the conserved J-encoded phenylalanine. Sequences without an unambiguous match to a single V gene segment were excluded from the earlier analysis of over 500 of the donors. An earlier analysis of approximately 590 of the donors called V segments functional above 56.7% productive rearrangements and segregating when the between-donor standard deviation exceeded 5%. A statistical classification framework was built to diagnose cytomegalovirus status from the catalog of TCR beta chain sequences. A later analysis assigned V and J genes by comparing TCR nucleotide sequences with IMGT/GENE-DB human TR gene sequences. Using the TCRdist pipeline, a later analysis assigned CDR3 sequences along with most-parsimonious VDJ recombination scenarios. A later analysis defined each TCR beta chain by its CDR3 amino acid sequence plus V-gene family, and excluded reads lacking a unique V-gene family. To address suspected cross-contamination and a sequencing artifact, a later analysis removed under 600 highly shared, low-generation-probability nucleotide sequences. For each public chain, a later analysis derived a clonal expansion index from normalized ranks of inferred template counts within each repertoire. In a later analysis, generation probabilities were computed with a VDJ recombination model fitted to out-of-frame rearrangements, and the resulting probabilities were checked against IGoR. Hypergeometric tests were used in a later analysis to score TCR-TCR, TCR-HLA and TCR-CMV co-occurrence, with a repertoire-size bias correction applied to the TCR pairs. To estimate false discovery rates, a later analysis permuted the HLA or CMV assignments 20 times. In a later analysis, co-occurring TCRs were grouped using DBSCAN, with TCRdist sequence similarity added in when clustering inside HLA-allele-positive subsets. Repertoires with fewer than 30,000 or more than 120,000 public chains were left out of co-occurrence clustering, as were about 5 repertoires with anomalous nucleotide sharing. This immuneACCESS table, as held by TCRdb, lists in-frame sequences with V and J called but not all clones. Of the missing ones, under half trace to an unresolved V gene in checked studies; the others have no known cause. V and J calls and clone size follow that table, whereas D and trimming were derived from the DNA. The sample table includes over 110,000 clones. Jointly, the top ten make up 0.85% to 1% of the sample.

The rearrangement joined TRBV10-2 to TRBJ2-7, with the D gene too uncertain to name. This TCR derives from a male donor in good health and CMV-seronegative. The specimen sequenced was PBMCs. CDR3 loop: CASSALGTRSNEQYF. The nucleotide sequence reads TGCGCCAGCAGTGCCCTGGGCACCAGATCCAACGAGCAGTACTTC.